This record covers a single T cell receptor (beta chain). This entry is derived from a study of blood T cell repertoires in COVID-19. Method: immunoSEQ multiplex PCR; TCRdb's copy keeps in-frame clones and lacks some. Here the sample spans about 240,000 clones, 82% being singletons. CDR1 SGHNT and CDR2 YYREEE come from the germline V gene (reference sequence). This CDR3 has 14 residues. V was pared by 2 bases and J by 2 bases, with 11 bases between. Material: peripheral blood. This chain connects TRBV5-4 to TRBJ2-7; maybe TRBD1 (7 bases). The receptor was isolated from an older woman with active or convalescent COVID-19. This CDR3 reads CASSFGGQPYEQYF. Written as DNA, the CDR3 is TGTGCCAGCAGCTTCGGGGGACAGCCCTACGAGCAGTACTTC.